This T cell receptor (beta chain) stems from a study of Tregs in tolerant kidney transplant recipients. A single count supports this clone. Its antigen is as yet unknown. This CDR3 is 17 amino acids long. Germline-derived CDR1 and CDR2 are WSHSY and SAAADI. The ends lost 3 bases at V and 9 bases at J; junction bases unmatched: 9. Unstimulated regulatory T cells (CD4+CD25+CD127-), CD4+CD25- non-regulatory cells, CD4 and CD8 cells were FACS-sorted from thawed PBMCs. Before regulatory T cell sorting, thawed PBMCs rested overnight at 37°C in 200 to 250 IU/ml IL-2. Profiled with immunoSEQ multiplex PCR; TCRdb holds only in-frame clones, not every one. The sample contains 50,000 or so clones, less than 95% of which appear only once. The study's findings and limits: The small number of patients limits these findings pending further validation. The most relevant donor-specific Treg TCRbeta repertoire apparently came from expansion with activated donor B cells.

The specimen was Tregs from blood. The chain carries TRBV10-2 and TRBJ1-6; 12 bases align to TRBD1. This TCR derives from a human donor in good health. CDR3 sequence (DNA): TGCGCCAGCAGTGATCTTTGGGACAGGGGGCTTGGTTCACCCCTCCACTTT. Encoded protein: CASSDLWDRGLGSPLHF.